Below, 32 T cell receptor beta chains from the same sample are listed, as sequenced in a study of PD-L1 blockade in urothelial cancer. Generated by immunoSEQ multiplex PCR, the TCRdb table keeps only in-frame clones and is missing some. The sample has about 74,000 clones, 80% to 85% seen once. The sample consisted of PBMCs, taken around atezolizumab (anti-PD-L1) treatment. The receptor source for this set is a man aged 65-85 years with urothelial cancer.

This rearrangement joins TRBV5-1 to TRBJ2-3, with 7 bases lining up with TRBD1. The CDR3 is 15 amino acids. Germline V gene sequence: CDR1 SGHRS, CDR2 YFSETQ. Losses at the gene ends were 4 bases for V and 1 base for J; bases not matched to a gene: 6. The CDR3 region is CASSDGTVGTDTQYF. In nucleotides, the CDR3 is TGCGCCAGCAGCGATGGGACAGTCGGCACAGATACGCAGTATTTT.

This clone occurred a few times. V usage is TRBV5-1 and J usage is TRBJ1-4; 12 nucleotides match TRBD1. Germline V gene data show CDR1 as SGHRS and CDR2 as YFSETQ. The CDR3 is made up of 18 amino acids. V trimming: 0 bases; J trimming: 1 base; junction bases outside the gene matches: 4. This CDR3 reads CASSLAGQGAITNEKLFF. In DNA, the CDR3 is TGCGCCAGCAGCTTGGCGGGACAGGGGGCTATAACTAATGAAAAACTGTTTTTT.

This rearrangement joins TRBV4-1 to TRBJ2-7; the D gene is possibly TRBD2 (5 bases). With 2 bases removed from V and 3 bases from J, the gap between germline ends came to 11 bases. This CDR3 has 14 residues. Germline lookup yields CDR1 MGHRA and CDR2 YSYEKL. CDR3 in DNA: TGCGCCAGCAGCCAAATCGCGGCGGGCTACGAGCAGTACTTC. Amino acids: CASSQIAAGYEQYF.

The rearrangement uses TRBV19 and TRBJ2-4; 7 nucleotides align to TRBD1. Germline V gene lookup returns CDR1 LNHDA and CDR2 SQIVND (reference sequence). The CDR3 spans 15 residues. J gave up 0 bases and V 7 bases, and 6 bases lay outside the gene matches. This chain's CDR3 is CASTMGQLAKNIQYF. CDR3 nucleotide sequence: TGTGCCAGTACCATGGGACAGCTAGCCAAAAACATTCAGTACTTC.

The chain recombines TRBV7-9 with TRBJ2-5, with 12 nucleotides matching TRBD1. The ends lost 1 base at V and 5 bases at J; junction bases unmatched: 2. Germline V lookup: CDR1 SEHNR, CDR2 FQNEAQ (reference sequence). The CDR3 is made up of 15 amino acids. The CDR3 region has the DNA TGTGCCAGCAGCTTAGTGGGACAGGGGGCGGAGACCCAGTACTTC. Protein: CASSLVGQGAETQYF.

In this sample, this clone turned up a few times. The V gene is TRBV6-5, the J gene TRBJ2-3, with TRBD1 matching 9 bases. The germline V gene encodes CDR1 MNHEY and CDR2 SVGAGI. V dropped 4 bases and J dropped 3; count of bases not matched to a gene: 5. This CDR3 contains 15 residues. CDR3 bases: TGTGCCAGCAGTTCAGGGACAGGGTATACAGATACGCAGTATTTT. The encoded protein is CASSSGTGYTDTQYF.

The V gene is TRBV4-2, the J gene TRBJ2-4; a possible D gene is TRBD1 (6 bases). With 0 bases removed from V and 7 bases from J, the gap between germline ends came to 13 bases. This CDR3 comprises 15 residues. Germline lookup yields CDR1 LGHNA and CDR2 YNFKEQ. CDR3 DNA: TGTGCCAGCAGCCAAGATGCAGGGACAAGGAACATTCAGTACTTC. Its protein product is CASSQDAGTRNIQYF.

This clone has more than one count but fewer than ten. V and J are TRBV11-1 and TRBJ2-7; 7 positions match TRBD1. The CDR3 loop spans 14 amino acids. Germline CDR1 reads SGHAT; CDR2 reads FQDESV (reference sequence). The V and J ends lost 2 bases and 7 bases, in that order; junction bases with no gene match: 8. Here the CDR3 DNA reads TGTGCCAGCAGCTTAACCCGGACAGGCGGGGAGCAGTACTTC. It is translated as CASSLTRTGGEQYF.

The rearrangement uses TRBV6-1 and TRBJ1-5; tentative D call: TRBD1 (5 bases). V was cut by 6 bases and J by 5 bases, with 14 bases left in between. There are 14 residues in the CDR3. Per the germline V gene, CDR1 is MNHNS and CDR2 is SASEGT. The CDR3 coding sequence is TGTGCCAGCAGCCCCCGGGGGGTAGATCAGCCCCAGCATTTT. Its translation is CASSPRGVDQPQHF.

The chain combines TRBV30 with TRBJ1-1, with 9 positions matching TRBD1. Germline-derived CDR1 and CDR2 are GTSNPN and SVGIG (reference sequence). This CDR3 is built from 17 residues. The V and J ends lost 1 base and 11 bases, in that order; junction bases with no gene match: 20. The CDR3 loop is CAWSAKPQGAVDPWAFF. For the CDR3, the DNA is TGTGCCTGGAGTGCCAAACCACAGGGGGCGGTTGACCCGTGGGCTTTCTTT. The whole variable domain, filled in from reference TRBV30 and TRBJ1-1, reads SQTIHQWPATLVQPVGSPLSLECTVEGTSNPNLYWYRQAAGRGLQLLFYSVGIGQISSEVPQNLSASRPQDRQFILSSKKLLLSDSGFYLCAWSAKPQGAVDPWAFFGQGTRLTVV.

J is TRBJ2-1 and V is TRBV7-2, with 8 bases lining up with TRBD2. The V gene end was trimmed by 2 bases and the J gene end by 1 base; junction bases not matched to a gene: 7. The CDR3 contains 17 residues. Per the germline V gene, CDR1 is SGHTA and CDR2 is FQGNSA. The CDR3: CASSLTGGGASYNEQFF. The CDR3 DNA is TGTGCCAGCAGCTTAACGGGAGGGGGAGCGTCCTACAATGAGCAGTTCTTC.

This clone has only a few counts. This chain uses TRBV27 with TRBJ1-1; D unresolved. The V end was cut by 5 bases, the J end by 0 bases, with 16 bases between. Germline V CDR1 and CDR2: MNHEY, SMNVEV (reference sequence). This CDR3 has 16 amino acids. CDR3 in DNA: TGTGCCAGCAGTCTCTTTTACGTACAGATGAACACTGAAGCTTTCTTT. Translated, it gives CASSLFYVQMNTEAFF.

V usage is TRBV28 and J usage is TRBJ2-2; D not resolved. The germline V and J ends were trimmed by 8 bases and 3 bases, with 4 bases remaining between them. The CDR3 contains 11 residues. CDR1 is MDHEN and CDR2 is SYDVKM in the germline V gene. CDR3 in DNA: TGTGCCAGCTGCGACACCGGGGAGCTGTTTTTT. It translates to CASCDTGELFF.

The CDR3 reads CASSFGRGAEAFF. The CDR3 DNA reads as TGCGCCAGCAGCTTCGGGAGGGGAGCTGAAGCTTTCTTT. The chain combines TRBV5-1 with TRBJ1-1; tentative D call: TRBD1 (5 bases). The CDR3 contains 13 residues. The germline CDR1 and CDR2 sequences are SGHRS and YFSETQ. V gave up 2 bases and J gave up 6 bases, with 11 bases separating them. Together with reference TRBV5-1 and TRBJ1-1, the CDR3 gives the full variable domain: KAGVTQTPRYLIKTRGQQVTLSCSPISGHRSVSWYQQTPGQGLQFLFEYFSETQRNKGNFPGRFSGRQFSNSRSEMNVSTLELGDSALYLCASSFGRGAEAFFGQGTRLTVV.

This clone was recorded a few times. The chain carries TRBV27 and TRBJ2-1, with D unresolved. The CDR3 consists of 14 residues. The germline V and J ends were trimmed by 1 base and 5 bases, with 9 bases remaining between them. Germline CDR1 MNHEY, CDR2 SMNVEV (reference sequence). Here the CDR3 reads CASSLWPINNEQFF. CDR3 in DNA: TGTGCCAGCAGTTTATGGCCCATTAACAATGAGCAGTTCTTC.

The chain links TRBV28 to TRBJ1-4; 8 bases agree with TRBD1. CDR1 is MDHEN, CDR2 SYDVKM, per germline. The V segment lost 6 bases and the J segment 4 bases; nucleotides outside the gene matches: 7. This CDR3 comprises 15 residues. CDR3: CASRLRDRLNEKLFF. Written as DNA, the CDR3 is TGTGCCAGCAGGCTTAGGGACAGGCTTAATGAAAAACTGTTTTTT.

The CDR3 sequence is CASSSGEESYNEQFF. The CDR3, as DNA: TGCGCCAGCAGCTCTGGGGAGGAAAGTTACAATGAGCAGTTCTTC. The rearrangement uses TRBV5-1 and TRBJ2-1, with a weak D call TRBD2 (6 bases). The CDR3 is made up of 15 amino acids. The V gene's germline CDR1 is SGHRS and CDR2 YFSETQ. Trimming pared 3 bases from V and 4 bases from J, leaving 14 bases between.

The chain carries TRBV29-1 and TRBJ2-1; no reliable D call. The V gene's germline CDR1 is SQVTM and CDR2 ANQGSEA. The length of the CDR3 is 13 residues. V dropped 4 bases and J dropped 3 bases, with 10 bases sitting between them. The CDR3 loop is CSVAIANYNEQFF. The CDR3 region has the DNA TGCAGCGTTGCCATCGCTAACTACAATGAGCAGTTCTTC.

The genes are TRBV5-1 and TRBJ2-7; 13 nucleotides align to TRBD2. This CDR3 spans 15 amino acids. Germline V gene lookup returns CDR1 SGHRS and CDR2 YFSETQ. V shed 2 bases, J shed 7 bases, and the junction held 6 bases outside the gene matches. The CDR3 DNA follows: TGCGCCAGCAGCTTACGGACTAGCGGGAGTGGAGAGCAGTACTTC. Translating it yields CASSLRTSGSGEQYF. Variable domain in full (rest from reference TRBV5-1 and TRBJ2-7): KAGVTQTPRYLIKTRGQQVTLSCSPISGHRSVSWYQQTPGQGLQFLFEYFSETQRNKGNFPGRFSGRQFSNSRSEMNVSTLELGDSALYLCASSLRTSGSGEQYFGPGTRLTVT.

This clone has more than one count but fewer than ten. The rearrangement joins TRBV2 to TRBJ1-5, with 7 bases fitting TRBD1. Germline V gene lookup returns CDR1 SNHLY and CDR2 FYNNEI. Trimming removed 3 bases from V and 7 bases from J; junction bases left unmatched: 6. The CDR3 runs 14 residues. The CDR3 bases are TGTGCCAGCAGTGAGATGGCAGGGGGGCAGCCCCAGCATTTT. Its translation is CASSEMAGGQPQHF.

This chain uses TRBV28 with TRBJ1-2; no firm D call. Per the germline V gene, CDR1 is MDHEN and CDR2 is SYDVKM. With 8 bases removed from V and 8 bases from J, the gap between germline ends came to 18 bases. This CDR3 spans 13 amino acids. Here the CDR3 reads CASELGQLGGYTF. The CDR3 DNA is TGTGCCAGCGAACTTGGGCAACTTGGAGGCTACACCTTC.

The chain is built from TRBV4-1 and TRBJ1-2; 8 bases line up with TRBD1. The junction had 8 bases not matched to a gene; V was cut back by 4 bases and J by 4 bases. In germline, CDR1 is MGHRA, CDR2 YSYEKL. The CDR3 contains 15 residues. CDR3 sequence reads: CASSPGGAPTYGYTF. The CDR3 coding sequence is TGCGCCAGCAGCCCAGGGGGCGCACCGACCTATGGCTACACCTTC.

V is TRBV28 and J is TRBJ2-2, with 7 positions matching TRBD1. The length of the CDR3 is 16 residues. CDR1 is MDHEN, CDR2 SYDVKM, per germline. V shed 1 base, J shed 0 bases, and the junction held 2 bases outside the gene matches. The CDR3 nucleotides are TGTGCCAGCAGTTTATCGGGGACAGCGAACACCGGGGAGCTGTTTTTT. Protein sequence: CASSLSGTANTGELFF.

The CDR3 bases are TGTGCCAGCAGCTTAGTTGGACTAGCGGGAGGGACCGAGCAGTACTTC. Residues: CASSLVGLAGGTEQYF. This sequence joins TRBV11-2 and TRBJ2-7; TRBD2 matches at 15 bases. This CDR3 region has 16 residues. Looked up from germline, CDR1 is SGHAT and CDR2 is FQNNGV. Unmatched junction bases numbered 4, after V lost 1 base and J lost 6 bases.

The chain couples TRBV28 to TRBJ2-3, with 7 bases fitting TRBD2. With V trimmed by 0 bases and J by 1 base, 22 bases remained unmatched. From germline, CDR1 is MDHEN and CDR2 SYDVKM. CDR3 length equals 22 residues. CDR3 bases: TGTGCCAGCAGTTTATGGGGAGGGATGGAGATCGAATCGGGCCGTCGCACAGATACGCAGTATTTT. This sequence encodes CASSLWGGMEIESGRRTDTQYF.

The V and J genes are TRBV2 and TRBJ1-5, with D perhaps TRBD1 (5 bases). The CDR3 contains 13 residues. The V end lost 4 bases, the J end lost 4 bases, and 8 bases lay between the germline ends. Germline V gene sequence: CDR1 SNHLY, CDR2 FYNNEI. The CDR3 loop reads CASSVGQNQPQHF. The CDR3 DNA sequence: TGTGCCAGCAGTGTGGGGCAGAATCAGCCCCAGCATTTT.

The CDR3 nucleotides are TGTGCCAGCAGTCTAGGTTCTGATTCACCCCTCCACTTT. It encodes CASSLGSDSPLHF. The chain carries TRBV6-4 and TRBJ1-6, with D unclear. The germline V gene has CDR1 MRHNA and CDR2 SNTAGT. Trimming shortened V by 5 bases and J by 8 bases, and 10 bases separated the two germline ends. This CDR3 has 13 residues.

There are many counts of this clone. The rearrangement joins TRBV15 to TRBJ2-1; 9 positions match TRBD2. This CDR3 has 15 amino acids. Looked up from germline, CDR1 is LNHNV and CDR2 is YYDKDF (reference sequence). Germline trimming cut 6 bases from V and 8 bases from J; bases unmatched to any gene: 11. The CDR3 DNA sequence: TGTGCCACCAGTGTATCGAGTAGCGGGAGCGATGAGCAGTTCTTC. Protein product: CATSVSSSGSDEQFF.

The CDR3 spells CASSYFLAGAYYEQYF. The CDR3 DNA is TGTGCCAGCAGTTACTTCCTAGCGGGAGCGTACTACGAGCAGTACTTC. The chain links TRBV6-5 to TRBJ2-7; 10 bases agree with TRBD2. V lost 1 base and J lost 3; bases outside the gene matches: 6. The germline V gene encodes CDR1 MNHEY and CDR2 SVGAGI. CDR3 size: 16 residues.

The V call is TRBV11-3, the J call TRBJ2-7, with 9 bases that match TRBD1. This CDR3 is built from 20 residues. CDR1 is SGHNT and CDR2 is YENEEA in the germline V gene. J was trimmed by 3 bases and V by 5 bases; bases with no gene match: 23. The CDR3 is CASSPRPGTGWRSSLYEQYF. In nucleotides, the CDR3 is TGTGCCAGCAGCCCCCGTCCGGGGACAGGGTGGCGGAGCTCCCTCTACGAGCAGTACTTC.

This sequence joins TRBV18 and TRBJ2-1; TRBD1 aligns across 8 bases. Trimming at V came to 8 bases and at J to 9 bases, leaving 9 bases not matched to a gene. Germline V gives CDR1 KGHSH, CDR2 LQKENI. This CDR3 is 13 amino acids long. The CDR3 is CASEDREATEQFF. In DNA, the CDR3 is TGTGCCAGCGAGGACAGGGAGGCAACTGAGCAGTTCTTC.

The rearrangement links TRBV2 to TRBJ2-1, with a tentative D call TRBD2 (7 bases). The V end lost 5 bases, the J end lost 7 bases, and 18 bases lay between the germline ends. The CDR3 extends over 15 amino acids. From germline, CDR1 is SNHLY and CDR2 FYNNEI. The CDR3 DNA reads as TGTGCCAGCAGTCCGGGGGGAACAGGGCGGAATGAGCAGTTCTTC. It specifies CASSPGGTGRNEQFF.